The clone carrying this T cell receptor beta chain appeared a few times. The antigen is unknown. The Oncomine TCR Beta short-read assay sequenced DNA from cultured CD4+ T cells. TCRdb passed the PCR reads through MiXCR, listing each CDR3 protein once. The table has 20,000 or so distinct CDR3 sequences, approximately 32% seen once. The entry originates in a study of vaccination and CD4 T cells after COVID-19. The treatment was: roughly 10-day PBMC culture with coronavirus spike peptide pools or control peptides (ViraFEST assay). In germline, CDR1 is SGHNT, CDR2 YENEEA. The CDR3 extends over 20 amino acids. The V end was cut by 1 base, the J end by 4 bases, with 28 bases between.

The gene calls are TRBV11-3 and TRBJ2-5; possibly TRBD2 for D (6 bases). Specimen: cultured CD4+ T cells from blood. This sequence originates from a human donor with COVID-19. CDR3 coding DNA: TGTGCCAGCAGCTTAGGTTTGGGTACTAACCGGGAGAACAAGGGAGAGACCCAGTACTTC. It codes for CASSLGLGTNRENKGETQYF.